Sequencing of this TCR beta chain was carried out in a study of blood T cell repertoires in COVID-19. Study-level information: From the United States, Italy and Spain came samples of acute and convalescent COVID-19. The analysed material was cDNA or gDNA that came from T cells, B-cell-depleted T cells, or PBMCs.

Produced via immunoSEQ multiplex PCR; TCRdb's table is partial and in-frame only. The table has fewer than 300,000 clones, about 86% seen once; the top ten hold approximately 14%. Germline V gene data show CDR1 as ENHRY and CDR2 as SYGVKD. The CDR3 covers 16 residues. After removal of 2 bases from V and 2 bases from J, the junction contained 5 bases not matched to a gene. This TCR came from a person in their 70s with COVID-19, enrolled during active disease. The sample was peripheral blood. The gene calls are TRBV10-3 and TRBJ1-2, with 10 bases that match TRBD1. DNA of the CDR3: TGTGCCATCAGTGAGAGGGACAGGGGACAGAACTATGGCTACACCTTC. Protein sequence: CAISERDRGQNYGYTF.